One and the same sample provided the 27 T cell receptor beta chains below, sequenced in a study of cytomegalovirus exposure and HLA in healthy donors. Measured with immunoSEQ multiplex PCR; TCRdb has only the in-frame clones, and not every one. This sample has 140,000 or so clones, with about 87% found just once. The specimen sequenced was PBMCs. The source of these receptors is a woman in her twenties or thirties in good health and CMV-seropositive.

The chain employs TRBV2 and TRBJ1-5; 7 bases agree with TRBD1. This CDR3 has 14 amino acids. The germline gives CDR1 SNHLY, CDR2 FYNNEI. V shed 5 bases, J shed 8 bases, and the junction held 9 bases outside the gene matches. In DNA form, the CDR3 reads TGTGCCAGCAGTAAACGACAGGGTCAAGAGCCCCAGCATTTT. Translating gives CASSKRQGQEPQHF.

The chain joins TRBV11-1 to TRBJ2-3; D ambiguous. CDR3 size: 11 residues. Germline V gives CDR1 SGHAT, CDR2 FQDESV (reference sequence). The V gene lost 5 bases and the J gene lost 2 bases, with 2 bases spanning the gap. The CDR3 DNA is TGTGCCAGCAGCCACACAGATACGCAGTATTTT. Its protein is CASSHTDTQYF.

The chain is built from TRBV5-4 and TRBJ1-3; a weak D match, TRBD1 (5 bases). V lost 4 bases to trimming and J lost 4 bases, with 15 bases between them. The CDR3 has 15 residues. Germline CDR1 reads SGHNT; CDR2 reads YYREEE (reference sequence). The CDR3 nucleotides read TGTGCCAGCAGCCCACTTGGGGGGAACGGAAACACCATATATTTT. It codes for CASSPLGGNGNTIYF.

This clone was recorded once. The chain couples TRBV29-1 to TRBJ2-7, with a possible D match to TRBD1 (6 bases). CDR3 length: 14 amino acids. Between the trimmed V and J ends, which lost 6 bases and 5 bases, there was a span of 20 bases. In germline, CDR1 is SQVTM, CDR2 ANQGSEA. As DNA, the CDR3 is TGCAGCGTGTCCAGGACAGTTCGGATCGACGAGCAGTACTTC. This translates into CSVSRTVRIDEQYF.

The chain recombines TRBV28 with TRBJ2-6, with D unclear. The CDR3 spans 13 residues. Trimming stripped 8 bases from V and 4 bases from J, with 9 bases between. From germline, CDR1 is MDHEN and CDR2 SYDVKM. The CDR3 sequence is CASFRSGANVLTF. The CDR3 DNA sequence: TGTGCCAGCTTCCGAAGCGGGGCCAACGTCCTGACTTTC.

The CDR3 loop reads CASSATRVSDTQYF. The CDR3, as DNA: TGTGCCAGCAGCGCCACACGGGTATCAGATACGCAGTATTTT. The chain couples TRBV6-1 to TRBJ2-3; D gene unclear. The CDR3 is 14 residues long. Germline assignment: CDR1 MNHNS and CDR2 SASEGT. Trimming left V 6 bases short and J 4 bases short, with 14 bases between.

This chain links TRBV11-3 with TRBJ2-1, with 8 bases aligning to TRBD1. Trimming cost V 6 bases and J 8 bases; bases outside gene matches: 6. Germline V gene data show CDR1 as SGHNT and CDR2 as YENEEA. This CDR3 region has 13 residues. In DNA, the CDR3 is TGTGCCAGCAGTCGGACAGGGACCGATGAGCAGTTCTTC. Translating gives CASSRTGTDEQFF. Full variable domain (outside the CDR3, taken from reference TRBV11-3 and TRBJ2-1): EAGVVQSPRYKIIEKKQPVAFWCNPISGHNTLYWYLQNLGQGPELLIRYENEEAVDDSQLPKDRFSAERLKGVDSTLKIQPAELGDSAVYLCASSRTGTDEQFFGPGTRLTVL.

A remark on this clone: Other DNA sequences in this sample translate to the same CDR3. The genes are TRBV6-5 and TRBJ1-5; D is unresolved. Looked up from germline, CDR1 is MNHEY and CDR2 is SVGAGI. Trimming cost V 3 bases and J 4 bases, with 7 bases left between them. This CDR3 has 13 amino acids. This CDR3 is CASSYGRNQPQHF. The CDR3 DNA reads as TGTGCCAGCAGTTATGGGAGAAATCAGCCCCAGCATTTT.

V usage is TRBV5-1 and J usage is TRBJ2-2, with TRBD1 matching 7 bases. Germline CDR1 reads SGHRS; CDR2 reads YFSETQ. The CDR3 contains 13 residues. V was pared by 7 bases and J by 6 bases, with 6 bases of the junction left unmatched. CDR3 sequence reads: CASGDREAGELFF. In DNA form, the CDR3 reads TGCGCCAGCGGAGACAGGGAAGCCGGGGAGCTGTTTTTT.

CDR3 sequence reads: CASSDYRGNTGELFF. CDR3 bases: TGCGCCAGCAGCGACTACAGGGGGAACACCGGGGAGCTGTTTTTT. The V gene is TRBV5-1, the J gene TRBJ2-2; 7 nucleotides line up with TRBD1. Germline values: CDR1 SGHRS, CDR2 YFSETQ. The CDR3 is made up of 15 amino acids. The V gene end was trimmed by 4 bases and the J gene end by 1 base; junction bases not matched to a gene: 4.

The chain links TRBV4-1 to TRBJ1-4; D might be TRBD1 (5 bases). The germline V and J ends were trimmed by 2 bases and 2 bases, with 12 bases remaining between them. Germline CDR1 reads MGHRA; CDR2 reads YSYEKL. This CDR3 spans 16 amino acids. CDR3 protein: CASSQQGIVTNEKLFF. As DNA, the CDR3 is TGCGCCAGCAGCCAACAGGGAATCGTCACTAATGAAAAACTGTTTTTT.

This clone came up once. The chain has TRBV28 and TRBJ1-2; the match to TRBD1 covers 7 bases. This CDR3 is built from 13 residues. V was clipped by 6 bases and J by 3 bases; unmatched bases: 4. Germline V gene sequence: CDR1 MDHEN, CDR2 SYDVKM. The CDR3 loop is CASSEDRDYGYTF. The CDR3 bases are TGTGCCAGCAGCGAAGACAGGGACTATGGCTACACCTTC.

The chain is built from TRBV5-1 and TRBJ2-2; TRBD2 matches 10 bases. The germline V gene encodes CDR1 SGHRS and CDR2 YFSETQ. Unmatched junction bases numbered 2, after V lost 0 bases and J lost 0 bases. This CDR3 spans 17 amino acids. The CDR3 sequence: CASSLGGLAANTGELFF. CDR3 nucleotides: TGCGCCAGCAGCTTGGGCGGACTAGCGGCGAACACCGGGGAGCTGTTTTTT.

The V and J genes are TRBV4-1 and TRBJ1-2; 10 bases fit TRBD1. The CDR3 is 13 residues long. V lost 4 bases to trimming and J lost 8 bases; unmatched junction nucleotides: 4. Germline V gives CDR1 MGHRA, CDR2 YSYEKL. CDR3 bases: TGCGCCAGCAGCCTGGGACAGGGGTACGGCTACACCTTC. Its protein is CASSLGQGYGYTF.

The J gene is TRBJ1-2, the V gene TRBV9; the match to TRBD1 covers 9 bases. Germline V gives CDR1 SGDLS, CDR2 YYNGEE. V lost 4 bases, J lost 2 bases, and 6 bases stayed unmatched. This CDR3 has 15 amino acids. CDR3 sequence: CASSPGGTGNYGYTF. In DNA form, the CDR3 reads TGTGCCAGCAGCCCCGGGGGGACAGGGAACTATGGCTACACCTTC.

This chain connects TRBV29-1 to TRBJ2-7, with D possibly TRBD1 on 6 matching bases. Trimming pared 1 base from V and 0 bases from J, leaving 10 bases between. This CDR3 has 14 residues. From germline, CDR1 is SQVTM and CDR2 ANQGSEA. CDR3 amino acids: CSVEGDTGSYEQYF. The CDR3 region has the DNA TGCAGCGTTGAAGGGGACACGGGCTCCTACGAGCAGTACTTC.

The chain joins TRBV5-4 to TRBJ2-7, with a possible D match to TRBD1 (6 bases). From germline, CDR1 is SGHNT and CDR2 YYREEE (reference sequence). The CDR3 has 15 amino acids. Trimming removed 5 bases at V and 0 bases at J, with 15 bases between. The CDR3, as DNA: TGTGCCAGCAGTCCAGACAGGTCCTCCTCCTACGAGCAGTACTTC. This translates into CASSPDRSSSYEQYF.

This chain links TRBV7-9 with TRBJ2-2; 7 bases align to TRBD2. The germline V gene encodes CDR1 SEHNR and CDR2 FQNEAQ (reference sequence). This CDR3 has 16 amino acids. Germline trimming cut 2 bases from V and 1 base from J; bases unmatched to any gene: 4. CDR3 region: CASSLRSGGNTGELFF. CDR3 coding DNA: TGTGCCAGCAGCTTACGGTCGGGGGGGAACACCGGGGAGCTGTTTTTT.

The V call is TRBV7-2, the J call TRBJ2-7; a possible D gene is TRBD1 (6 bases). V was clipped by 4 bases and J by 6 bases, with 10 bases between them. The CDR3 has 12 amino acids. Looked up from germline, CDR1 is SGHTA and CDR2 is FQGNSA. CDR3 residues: CASSSWTAEQYF. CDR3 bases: TGTGCCAGCAGCTCCTGGACAGCCGAGCAGTACTTC.

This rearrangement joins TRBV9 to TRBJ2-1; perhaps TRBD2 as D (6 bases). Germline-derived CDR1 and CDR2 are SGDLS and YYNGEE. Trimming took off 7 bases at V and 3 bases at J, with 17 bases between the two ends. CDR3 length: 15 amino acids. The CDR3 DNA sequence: TGTGCCAGCCAACTAGGGACTGGCCTCTACAATGAGCAGTTCTTC. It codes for CASQLGTGLYNEQFF.

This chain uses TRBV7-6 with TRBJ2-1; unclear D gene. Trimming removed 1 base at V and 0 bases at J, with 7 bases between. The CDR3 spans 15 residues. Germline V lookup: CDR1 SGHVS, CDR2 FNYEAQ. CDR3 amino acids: CASSLVPSSYNEQFF. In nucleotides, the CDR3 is TGTGCCAGCAGCTTAGTCCCTAGCTCCTACAATGAGCAGTTCTTC.

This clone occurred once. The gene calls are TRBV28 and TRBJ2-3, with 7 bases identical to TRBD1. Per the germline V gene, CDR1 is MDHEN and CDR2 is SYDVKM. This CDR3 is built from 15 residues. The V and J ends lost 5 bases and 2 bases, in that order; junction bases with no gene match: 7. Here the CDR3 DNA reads TGTGCCAGCAGTATACGGGACAGTGACACAGATACGCAGTATTTT. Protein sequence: CASSIRDSDTDTQYF.

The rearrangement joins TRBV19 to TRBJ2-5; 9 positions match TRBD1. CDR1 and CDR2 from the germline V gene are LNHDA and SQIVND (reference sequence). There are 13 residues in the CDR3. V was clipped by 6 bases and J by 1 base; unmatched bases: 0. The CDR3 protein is CASRGQGQETQYF. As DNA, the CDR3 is TGTGCCAGTAGGGGACAGGGCCAAGAGACCCAGTACTTC.

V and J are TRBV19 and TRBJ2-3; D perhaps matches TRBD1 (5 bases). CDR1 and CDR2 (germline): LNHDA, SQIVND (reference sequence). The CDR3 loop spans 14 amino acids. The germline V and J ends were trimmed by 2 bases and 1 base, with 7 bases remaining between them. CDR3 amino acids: CASSILTGTDTQYF. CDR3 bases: TGTGCCAGTAGTATACTGACAGGCACAGATACGCAGTATTTT.

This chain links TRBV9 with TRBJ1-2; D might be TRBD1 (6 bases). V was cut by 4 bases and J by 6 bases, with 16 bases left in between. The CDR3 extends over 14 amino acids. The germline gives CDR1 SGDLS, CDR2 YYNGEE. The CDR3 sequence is CASSPGQLRHGYTF. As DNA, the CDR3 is TGTGCCAGCAGCCCCGGACAGTTAAGGCATGGCTACACCTTC.

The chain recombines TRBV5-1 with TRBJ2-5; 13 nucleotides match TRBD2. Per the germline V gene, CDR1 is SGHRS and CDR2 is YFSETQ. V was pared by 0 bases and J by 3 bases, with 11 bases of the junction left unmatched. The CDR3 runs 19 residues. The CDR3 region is CASSLARLLAGGTEETQYF. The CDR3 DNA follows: TGCGCCAGCAGCTTGGCCAGGCTACTAGCGGGAGGGACTGAAGAGACCCAGTACTTC.

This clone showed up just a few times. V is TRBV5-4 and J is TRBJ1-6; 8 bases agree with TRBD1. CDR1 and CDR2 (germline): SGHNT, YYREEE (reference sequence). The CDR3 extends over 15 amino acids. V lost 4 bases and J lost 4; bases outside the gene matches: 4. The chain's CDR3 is CASSVGDRYNSPLHF. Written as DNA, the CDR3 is TGTGCCAGCAGCGTGGGGGACAGGTATAATTCACCCCTCCACTTT.